The 17 T cell receptor beta chains below come from one sample, sequenced in a study of blood T cell repertoires in COVID-19. Sequencing was performed with immunoSEQ multiplex PCR; in TCRdb, only in-frame clones are kept and a portion is missing. This sample has 200,000 or so clones; 80% to 85% occur once, and the top ten carry about 6%. Sample: peripheral blood. These receptors came from a woman in her thirties or forties with acute or convalescent COVID-19.

V is TRBV18 and J is TRBJ2-7; 9 nucleotides agree with TRBD2. V dropped 2 bases and J dropped 5; count of bases not matched to a gene: 4. Germline-derived CDR1 and CDR2 are KGHSH and LQKENI. This CDR3 is 14 amino acids long. CDR3 coding DNA: TGTGCCAGCTCACCAAGTAGCGGGAGCAACGAGCAGTACTTC. It is translated as CASSPSSGSNEQYF.

V and J are TRBV19 and TRBJ1-2; D gene ambiguous. Germline CDR1 is LNHDA and CDR2 is SQIVND (reference sequence). The CDR3 has 12 residues. The germline V and J ends were trimmed by 1 base and 8 bases, with 8 bases remaining between them. The CDR3 DNA reads TGTGCCAGTAGTATAGGATCGGGGGGCTACACCTTC. Residues: CASSIGSGGYTF.

The V gene is TRBV28, the J gene TRBJ1-2; TRBD1 is a possible D gene (6 bases). This CDR3 is built from 16 residues. The germline gives CDR1 MDHEN, CDR2 SYDVKM. Trimming stripped 3 bases from V and 4 bases from J, with 18 bases between. The CDR3 loop reads CASSLPTGQRVYGYTF. CDR3 sequence (DNA): TGTGCCAGCAGTTTGCCGACAGGTCAAAGGGTCTATGGCTACACCTTC.

The chain has TRBV4-1 and TRBJ2-7; TRBD1 agrees at 9 bases. V lost 0 bases and J lost 2; bases outside the gene matches: 2. Germline lookup yields CDR1 MGHRA and CDR2 YSYEKL. The CDR3 extends over 15 amino acids. In DNA form, the CDR3 reads TGCGCCAGCAGCCAAGAAGGACAGGGGCCCTACGAGCAGTACTTC. Translated: CASSQEGQGPYEQYF.

This clone was recorded once. The chain couples TRBV5-1 to TRBJ2-5; 7 bases map to TRBD2. Trimming cost V 2 bases and J 3 bases; bases outside gene matches: 7. This CDR3 contains 15 residues. The germline gives CDR1 SGHRS, CDR2 YFSETQ. CDR3 loop: CASSFLGRGKETQYF. Here the CDR3 DNA reads TGCGCCAGCAGCTTCCTGGGGCGGGGGAAAGAGACCCAGTACTTC.

CDR3 residues: CASSLFTGGPDGELFF. The CDR3, as DNA: TGTGCCAGCAGTTTATTTACGGGAGGGCCGGACGGGGAGCTGTTTTTT. The V gene is TRBV27, the J gene TRBJ2-2; 8 nucleotides agree with TRBD2. CDR1 and CDR2 from the germline V gene are MNHEY and SMNVEV (reference sequence). The CDR3 spans 16 residues. J gave up 7 bases and V 1 base, and 8 bases lay outside the gene matches.

The sample holds a few counts of this clone. This sequence joins TRBV7-9 and TRBJ2-1; tentatively, D is TRBD2 (5 bases). The CDR3 extends over 17 amino acids. Germline V CDR1 and CDR2: SEHNR, FQNEAQ (reference sequence). V was clipped by 5 bases and J by 0 bases, with 17 bases between them. The CDR3 region has the DNA TGTGCCAGCAGCCTACCGGCGGACTTAAGCTCCTACAATGAGCAGTTCTTC. Translated: CASSLPADLSSYNEQFF.

The rearrangement uses TRBV30 and TRBJ2-1; TRBD2 agrees at 7 bases. There are 14 residues in the CDR3. V was clipped by 5 bases and J by 1 base; unmatched bases: 5. Germline V gives CDR1 GTSNPN, CDR2 SVGIG (reference sequence). In DNA, the CDR3 is TGTGCCTGGTACGAGCGGGGATCCTACAATGAGCAGTTCTTC. Its protein product is CAWYERGSYNEQFF.

The chain couples TRBV5-1 to TRBJ2-7; TRBD2 matches at 7 bases. This CDR3 has 13 amino acids. From germline, CDR1 is SGHRS and CDR2 YFSETQ. V lost 4 bases to trimming and J lost 6 bases; unmatched junction nucleotides: 7. CDR3 bases: TGCGCCAGCAGCCCAGCGGGGAGACTCGAGCAGTACTTC. Its translation: CASSPAGRLEQYF.

The chain is built from TRBV13 and TRBJ1-6, with D hard to call. Trimming removed 5 bases at V and 6 bases at J, with 8 bases between. Germline V lookup: CDR1 PRHDT, CDR2 FYEKMQ (reference sequence). The CDR3 extends over 13 amino acids. CDR3 in DNA: TGTGCCAGCAGCACACGTCTTAATTCACCCCTCCACTTT. This sequence encodes CASSTRLNSPLHF. Looking up the rest from reference TRBV13 and TRBJ1-6 gives the full variable domain: AAGVIQSPRHLIKEKRETATLKCYPIPRHDTVYWYQQGPGQDPQFLISFYEKMQSDKGSIPDRFSAQQFSDYHSELNMSSLELGDSALYFCASSTRLNSPLHFGNGTRLTVT.

The chain joins TRBV19 to TRBJ2-1; D uncertain. V was pared by 5 bases and J by 3 bases, with 14 bases between. CDR1 is LNHDA, CDR2 SQIVND, per germline (reference sequence). The CDR3 loop spans 15 amino acids. The CDR3 region has the DNA TGTGCCAGTAGTCCCCCTGGGTCTAGCTACAATGAGCAGTTCTTC. This codes for CASSPPGSSYNEQFF. Filled out from reference TRBV19 and TRBJ2-1, the complete variable domain reads DGGITQSPKYLFRKEGQNVTLSCEQNLNHDAMYWYRQDPGQGLRLIYYSQIVNDFQKGDIAEGYSVSREKKESFPLTVTSAQKNPTAFYLCASSPPGSSYNEQFFGPGTRLTVL.

A single count supports this clone. J is TRBJ1-6 and V is TRBV7-2; no clear D gene. With 1 base removed from V and 7 bases from J, the gap between germline ends came to 11 bases. Germline V gene sequence: CDR1 SGHTA, CDR2 FQGNSA. The CDR3 spans 15 residues. CDR3 in DNA: TGTGCCAGCAGCTTAGTCGTACACCGCAATTCACCCCTCCACTTT. It translates to CASSLVVHRNSPLHF.

For this clone: This CDR3 is also generated by other DNA sequences in the sample. The genes are TRBV7-9 and TRBJ1-3; D not certain. Trimming removed 4 bases at V and 0 bases at J, with 13 bases between. Germline V gives CDR1 SEHNR, CDR2 FQNEAQ (reference sequence). CDR3 size: 16 residues. CDR3 sequence reads: CASSSLWTGSGNTIYF. The DNA of the CDR3 is TGTGCCAGCAGCTCCCTCTGGACTGGCTCTGGAAACACCATATATTTT.

This clone has just a few counts. The CDR3 is CASSDRDSNSPLHF. The CDR3 nucleotides read TGTGCCAGCAGTGACCGGGACAGTAATTCACCCCTCCACTTT. The chain couples TRBV2 to TRBJ1-6; TRBD1 aligns across 7 bases. In germline, CDR1 is SNHLY, CDR2 FYNNEI. This CDR3 is 14 amino acids long. J was trimmed by 6 bases and V by 3 bases; bases with no gene match: 2.

This sequence joins TRBV7-2 and TRBJ2-5, with 10 nucleotides matching TRBD2. This CDR3 is 16 amino acids long. Germline assignment: CDR1 SGHTA and CDR2 FQGNSA. V dropped 2 bases and J dropped 4; count of bases not matched to a gene: 7. The CDR3 region is CASSLLAGAGIETQYF. The CDR3 DNA is TGTGCCAGCAGCTTACTAGCGGGAGCCGGTATAGAGACCCAGTACTTC. Complete variable domain (other parts from reference TRBV7-2 and TRBJ2-5): GAGVSQSPSNKVTEKGKDVELRCDPISGHTALYWYRQSLGQGLEFLIYFQGNSAPDKSGLPSDRFSAERTGGSVSTLTIQRTQQEDSAVYLCASSLLAGAGIETQYFGPGTRLLVL.

The rearrangement joins TRBV5-4 to TRBJ1-3, with D possibly matching TRBD1 (6 bases). Trimming removed 2 bases at V and 0 bases at J, with 12 bases between. Germline loops: CDR1 SGHNT, CDR2 YYREEE (reference sequence). The CDR3 consists of 16 residues. CDR3 in amino acids: CASSLDRTFSGNTIYF. Written as DNA, the CDR3 is TGTGCCAGCAGCTTAGACAGGACTTTCTCTGGAAACACCATATATTTT.

V and J are TRBV28 and TRBJ1-2; TRBD1 is a possible D gene (6 bases). Trimming shortened V by 10 bases and J by 4 bases, and 13 bases separated the two germline ends. CDR1 and CDR2 from the germline V gene are MDHEN and SYDVKM. This CDR3 spans 12 amino acids. DNA of the CDR3: TGTGCCACACGACAGGCTCCCTATGGCTACACCTTC. Its translation is CATRQAPYGYTF.